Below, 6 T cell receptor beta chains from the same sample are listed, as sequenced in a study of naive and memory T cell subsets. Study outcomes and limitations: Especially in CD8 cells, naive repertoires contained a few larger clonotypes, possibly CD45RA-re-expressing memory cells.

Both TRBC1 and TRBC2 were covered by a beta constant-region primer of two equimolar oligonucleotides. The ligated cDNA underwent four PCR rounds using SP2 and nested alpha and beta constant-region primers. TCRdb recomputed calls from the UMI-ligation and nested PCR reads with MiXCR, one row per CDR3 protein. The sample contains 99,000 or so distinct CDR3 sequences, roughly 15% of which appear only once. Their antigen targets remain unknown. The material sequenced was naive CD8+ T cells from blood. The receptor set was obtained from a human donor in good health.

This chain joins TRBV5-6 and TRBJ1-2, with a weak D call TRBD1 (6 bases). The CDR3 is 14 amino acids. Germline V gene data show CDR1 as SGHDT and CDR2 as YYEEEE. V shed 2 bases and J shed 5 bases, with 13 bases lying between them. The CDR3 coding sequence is TGTGCCAGCAGCTTCGACAGGCTAACGTATGGCTACACCTTC. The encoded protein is CASSFDRLTYGYTF.

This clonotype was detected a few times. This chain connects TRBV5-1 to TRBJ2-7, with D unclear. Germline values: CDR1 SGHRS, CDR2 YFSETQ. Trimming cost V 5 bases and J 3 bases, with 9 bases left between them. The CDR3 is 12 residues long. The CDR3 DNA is TGCGCCAGCAGTTCTAGACACTACGAGCAGTACTTC. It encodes CASSSRHYEQYF. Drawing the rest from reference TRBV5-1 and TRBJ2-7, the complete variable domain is KAGVTQTPRYLIKTRGQQVTLSCSPISGHRSVSWYQQTPGQGLQFLFEYFSETQRNKGNFPGRFSGRQFSNSRSEMNVSTLELGDSALYLCASSSRHYEQYFGPGTRLTVT.

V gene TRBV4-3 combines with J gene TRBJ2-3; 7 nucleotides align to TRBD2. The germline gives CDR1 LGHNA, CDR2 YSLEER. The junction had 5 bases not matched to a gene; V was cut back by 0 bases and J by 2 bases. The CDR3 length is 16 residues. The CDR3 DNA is TGCGCCAGCAGCCAAGACGGGGGAGGGCCCACAGATACGCAGTATTTT. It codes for CASSQDGGGPTDTQYF.

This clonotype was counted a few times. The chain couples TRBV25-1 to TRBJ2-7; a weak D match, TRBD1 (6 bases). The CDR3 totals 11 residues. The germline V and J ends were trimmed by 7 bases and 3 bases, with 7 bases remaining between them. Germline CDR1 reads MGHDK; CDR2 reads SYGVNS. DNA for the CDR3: TGTGCCAGCACACAGGGCTACGAGCAGTACTTC. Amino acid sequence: CASTQGYEQYF.

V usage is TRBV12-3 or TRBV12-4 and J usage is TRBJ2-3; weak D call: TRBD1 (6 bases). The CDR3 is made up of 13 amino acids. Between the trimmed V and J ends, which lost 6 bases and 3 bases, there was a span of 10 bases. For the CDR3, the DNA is TGTGCCAGCAGCGGACAGCCAACAGATACGCAGTATTTT. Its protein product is CASSGQPTDTQYF.

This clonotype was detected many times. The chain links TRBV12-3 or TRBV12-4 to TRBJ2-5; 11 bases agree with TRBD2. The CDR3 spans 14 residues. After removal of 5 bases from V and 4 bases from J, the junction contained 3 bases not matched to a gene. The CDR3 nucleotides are TGTGCCAGCAGTACACTAGCGGGAGTAGAGACCCAGTACTTC. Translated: CASSTLAGVETQYF.